This T cell receptor beta chain was captured in a study of T cells in Graves' hyperthyroidism and ophthalmopathy. General study results and limits: Among clonotypes expanded in thyroid above 0.001, most were also found in blood. Ophthalmopathy and stable hyperthyroidism were separated by a 13 V-J model.

Between the trimmed V and J ends, which lost 10 bases and 3 bases, there was a span of 21 bases. Germline V CDR1 and CDR2: MNHNS, SASEGT. This CDR3 comprises 15 residues. With respect to this clonotype: The antigen remains undetermined.

Authors of the study amplified TCR beta CDR3 regions from RNA transcripts. An initial round of RT-PCR targeting the TCR CDR3 relied on the HTBI primer set. TCRdb reanalysed the multiplex PCR reads using MiXCR and keeps one entry per CDR3 protein. The sample shows 550,000 to 800,000 distinct CDR3 sequences, around a sixth of them seen only once. It was uncontrolled infection, other autoimmune disease, pregnancy or lactation that excluded patients. The chain has TRBV6-1 and TRBJ1-2, with D unclear. This TCR was recovered from a man aged 50 to 60 with Graves' hyperthyroidism. The specimen was blood. The CDR3 DNA reads as TGTGCCACCATCAGCGACCAGGCTGTCTACTATGGCTACACCTTC. It is translated as CATISDQAVYYGYTF.